Shown below are 25 T cell receptor beta chains from a single sample sequenced in a study of T cell repertoires in cytomegalovirus infection. TCRdb independently ran MiXCR on the reads; one entry per CDR3 protein. The profile shows some 680,000 distinct CDR3 sequences, about a third of them singletons. The sequenced sample consisted of PBMCs. These receptors originate from a human donor in good health (CMV status not recorded). Some clones in this sample may be carry-over from other donors' samples.

The chain carries TRBV27 and TRBJ2-1, with 9 positions matching TRBD2. Germline V gene data show CDR1 as MNHEY and CDR2 as SMNVEV (reference sequence). The CDR3 has 14 amino acids. V trimming: 6 bases; J trimming: 9 bases; junction bases outside the gene matches: 9. Here the CDR3 DNA reads TGTGCCAGCAGCATCGGCGGGGGGGTGGGTGAGCAGTTCTTC. It codes for CASSIGGGVGEQFF.

This chain links TRBV4-1 with TRBJ2-5, with 10 bases matching TRBD2. This CDR3 comprises 17 residues. Germline CDR1 MGHRA, CDR2 YSYEKL. V shed 1 base, J shed 3 bases, and the junction held 8 bases outside the gene matches. CDR3 region: CASSQVSGGPDKETQYF. CDR3 DNA: TGCGCCAGCAGCCAAGTTAGCGGGGGGCCAGATAAAGAGACCCAGTACTTC.

The V gene is TRBV28, the J gene TRBJ1-5, with 8 bases matching TRBD1. This CDR3 region has 16 residues. Germline V gene lookup returns CDR1 MDHEN and CDR2 SYDVKM. Germline trimming cut 3 bases from V and 5 bases from J; bases unmatched to any gene: 9. CDR3 sequence: CASSLRNRGGDQPQHF. The DNA for the CDR3 is TGTGCCAGCAGTTTGAGGAACAGGGGGGGGGATCAGCCCCAGCATTTT.

This chain connects TRBV7-2 to TRBJ1-2; TRBD1 might be the D (6 bases). Germline CDR1 reads SGHTA; CDR2 reads FQGNSA. V lost 4 bases and J lost 8, with 29 bases in between. This CDR3 region has 18 residues. Here the CDR3 DNA reads TGTGCCAGCAGCTCGCATCAAATGGGGGGGGCAGGGGAGGGCGGCTACACCTTC. Translation: CASSSHQMGGAGEGGYTF.

This clonotype appeared a few times. The V call is TRBV11-2, the J call TRBJ1-3; D not certain. CDR3 length: 16 amino acids. Trimming cost V 5 bases and J 0 bases, with 14 bases left between them. Germline-derived CDR1 and CDR2 are SGHAT and FQNNGV. The CDR3 DNA is TGTGCCAGCAGCCAAAGTTTAGTGGGCTCTGGAAACACCATATATTTT. This gives the protein CASSQSLVGSGNTIYF.

This clonotype turned up a few times. V usage is TRBV28 and J usage is TRBJ2-5; 7 nucleotides line up with TRBD1. The CDR3 is 15 residues long. Germline V lookup: CDR1 MDHEN, CDR2 SYDVKM. V shed 6 bases, J shed 1 base, and the junction held 8 bases outside the gene matches. CDR3 in amino acids: CASSLDRRAQETQYF. In DNA form, the CDR3 reads TGTGCCAGCAGCCTGGACAGGCGAGCCCAAGAGACCCAGTACTTC.

This clonotype occurred many times. The gene calls are TRBV12-3 or TRBV12-4 and TRBJ2-5, with D uncertain. V was trimmed by 5 bases and J by 4 bases, leaving 14 bases between them. The CDR3 is 14 residues long. Here the CDR3 DNA reads TGTGCCAGCAGTCCGTTTGGTCCGCGAGAGACCCAGTACTTC. Residues: CASSPFGPRETQYF.

As regards this clonotype: The junction does not match germline at one end; this may be a read error. The chain joins TRBV20-1 to TRBJ2-7; possible D gene TRBD1, 5 bases. There are 12 residues in the CDR3. Germline V gene sequence: CDR1 DFQATT, CDR2 SNEGSKA (reference sequence). CDR3 coding DNA: TGCAGTGCTAGAGCTACAGGCTACGAGCCGTACTTC. Its translation is CSARATGYEPYF.

Comments on this clonotype: A much bigger clone sits one base away, suggesting this may be a read error. The rearrangement uses TRBV7-2 and TRBJ2-3; possible D gene TRBD1, 5 bases. The CDR3 spans 14 residues. Germline V gene sequence: CDR1 SGHTA, CDR2 FQGNSA. CDR3 coding DNA: TGTGCCATCAGCTTAGACGGCAGGGCAGATACGCAGTATTTT. Translated: CAISLDGRADTQYF. Combining the CDR3 with reference TRBV7-2 and TRBJ2-3 gives the whole variable domain GAGVSQSPSNKVTEKGKDVELRCDPISGHTALYWYRQSLGQGLEFLIYFQGNSAPDKSGLPSDRFSAERTGGSVSTLTIQRTQQEDSAVYLCAISLDGRADTQYFGPGTRLTVL.

At least ten counts were recorded for this clonotype. This chain uses TRBV4-1 with TRBJ2-7; tentatively, D is TRBD1 or TRBD2 (5 bases each). Germline V gene sequence: CDR1 MGHRA, CDR2 YSYEKL. The V end was cut by 4 bases, the J end by 2 bases, with 15 bases between. This CDR3 comprises 15 residues. This chain's CDR3 is CASSPGASGTYEQYF. Here the CDR3 DNA reads TGCGCCAGCAGCCCCGGGGCGTCAGGCACCTACGAGCAGTACTTC.

This clonotype was seen more than once but under ten times. The CDR3 DNA follows: TGTGCCAGCAGCCCCAGACAGGCCCGGGGCACCGGGGAGCTGTTTTTT. This sequence encodes CASSPRQARGTGELFF. The rearrangement joins TRBV7-9 to TRBJ2-2, with a tentative D call TRBD1 (6 bases). From germline, CDR1 is SEHNR and CDR2 FQNEAQ (reference sequence). CDR3 length: 16 residues. Trimming removed 5 bases from V and 4 bases from J, with 17 bases in between.

The V call is TRBV28, the J call TRBJ1-2; the match to TRBD1 covers 7 bases. The CDR3 length is 14 residues. J gave up 4 bases and V 8 bases, and 10 bases lay outside the gene matches. CDR1 and CDR2 from the germline V gene are MDHEN and SYDVKM. The CDR3 coding sequence is TGTGCCAGCGGATTACTTCAGGGGGTCTATGGCTACACCTTC. Amino acid sequence: CASGLLQGVYGYTF.

This clonotype occurred a few times. The chain is built from TRBV12-3 or TRBV12-4 and TRBJ1-1; a possible D gene is TRBD1 (5 bases). This CDR3 contains 13 residues. The V end lost 5 bases, the J end lost 4 bases, and 11 bases lay between the germline ends. This chain's CDR3 is CASSAGAVTEAFF. The CDR3 coding sequence is TGTGCCAGCAGTGCCGGGGCCGTCACTGAAGCTTTCTTT.

This clonotype was recorded at least ten times. The rearrangement uses TRBV12-3 or TRBV12-4 and TRBJ2-5, with D possibly being TRBD1 (5 bases). Trimming removed 5 bases from V and 5 bases from J, with 21 bases in between. CDR3 size: 16 residues. CDR3 in amino acids: CASSPRVPGWSETQYF. Written as DNA, the CDR3 is TGTGCCAGCAGTCCCCGGGTGCCAGGGTGGTCGGAGACCCAGTACTTC.

This clonotype showed up just a few times. Sequence at one end of the junction differs from germline and may be a read error. The J gene is TRBJ2-1, the V gene TRBV4-1, with D perhaps given as TRBD1 or TRBD2 (6 bases each). The CDR3 sequence is 12 residues long. Germline lookup yields CDR1 MGHRA and CDR2 YSYEKL. CDR3 amino acids: CASSQEGAGEVF. DNA of the CDR3: TGCGCCAGCAGCCAAGAAGGAGCAGGGGAGGTATTC.

This clonotype was observed many times. The V gene is TRBV12-3 or TRBV12-4, the J gene TRBJ1-2; D is unresolved. The CDR3 sequence is 12 residues long. V lost 5 bases and J lost 7, with 11 bases in between. In DNA, the CDR3 is TGTGCCAGCAGTCCCCATAAGGGTGGCTACACCTTC. Its protein product is CASSPHKGGYTF.

V is TRBV28 and J is TRBJ2-7; D is undetermined. CDR3 length: 13 amino acids. V was pared by 7 bases and J by 3 bases, with 13 bases between. CDR1 MDHEN and CDR2 SYDVKM come from the germline V gene. CDR3 loop: CASMQKAYYEQYF. The CDR3 DNA reads TGTGCCAGCATGCAGAAAGCCTACTACGAGCAGTACTTC.

There are a few counts of this clonotype. The V and J genes are TRBV6-6 and TRBJ2-2; D gene ambiguous. The CDR3 loop spans 14 amino acids. Germline lookup yields CDR1 MNHNY and CDR2 SVGAGI (reference sequence). The V gene lost 10 bases and the J gene lost 4 bases, with 16 bases spanning the gap. The DNA for the CDR3 is TGTGCCATCGTGACTTGGATGGGCACCGGGGAGCTGTTTTTT. Translation: CAIVTWMGTGELFF.

This clonotype was found many times. The chain couples TRBV7-2 to TRBJ2-3; D is perhaps TRBD2 (6 bases). This CDR3 is built from 16 residues. Trimming shortened V by 7 bases and J by 3 bases, and 20 bases separated the two germline ends. Germline values: CDR1 SGHTA, CDR2 FQGNSA. As DNA, the CDR3 is TGTGCCAGCAACCACGGGGCGGGATTGGGTACAGATACGCAGTATTTT. Protein sequence: CASNHGAGLGTDTQYF.

The chain combines TRBV10-3 with TRBJ1-1, with 9 bases that match TRBD1. From germline, CDR1 is ENHRY and CDR2 SYGVKD. The CDR3 is 17 amino acids. V trimming: 5 bases; J trimming: 1 base; junction bases outside the gene matches: 11. The CDR3 region is CAISFTGTGRGNTEAFF. The CDR3 nucleotides read TGTGCCATCAGTTTCACCGGGACAGGGCGGGGGAACACTGAAGCTTTCTTT.

This clonotype appeared a few times. The rearrangement joins TRBV7-2 to TRBJ1-6, with TRBD1 matching over 7 bases. The CDR3 consists of 15 residues. The V segment lost 2 bases and the J segment 7 bases; nucleotides outside the gene matches: 5. Germline V lookup: CDR1 SGHTA, CDR2 FQGNSA. DNA of the CDR3: TGTGCCAGCAGCTTATTACTACAGGGGAATTCACCCCTCCACTTT. This encodes CASSLLLQGNSPLHF.

As regards this clonotype: Given the absence of the conserved phenylalanine or tryptophan at the CDR3 end, a read error is likely. The rearrangement links TRBV19 to TRBJ1-3, with D maybe TRBD1 (6 bases). The V gene lost 7 bases and the J gene lost 4 bases, with 17 bases spanning the gap. Germline V lookup: CDR1 LNHDA, CDR2 SQIVND (reference sequence). This CDR3 region has 15 residues. The CDR3 region is CASNPQGIGGNTIYL. The CDR3 DNA sequence: TGTGCCAGTAATCCGCAGGGGATCGGCGGAAACACCATATATCTT.

This clonotype was seen more than once but under ten times. The rearrangement uses TRBV11-2 and TRBJ2-1; D unresolved. V lost 4 bases and J lost 8, with 12 bases in between. The length of the CDR3 is 13 residues. Germline CDR1 reads SGHAT; CDR2 reads FQNNGV. The DNA of the CDR3 is TGTGCCAGCAGCTCGCACGGGCCCGATGAGCAGTTCTTC. It yields the protein CASSSHGPDEQFF.

The rearrangement links TRBV2 to TRBJ1-5; TRBD1 might be the D (6 bases). The V gene lost 6 bases and the J gene lost 3 bases, with 12 bases spanning the gap. The CDR3 has 14 residues. In germline, CDR1 is SNHLY, CDR2 FYNNEI. CDR3 sequence: CASREDSLNQPQHF. CDR3 coding DNA: TGTGCCAGCAGAGAGGACAGCCTCAATCAGCCCCAGCATTTT.

This chain links TRBV7-6 with TRBJ1-5, with unresolved D. V was trimmed by 1 base and J by 7 bases, leaving 14 bases between them. Germline assignment: CDR1 SGHVS and CDR2 FNYEAQ. This CDR3 comprises 15 residues. CDR3 sequence (DNA): TGTGCCAGCAGCTTAGGTCCGGGGTCGGGACAGCCCCAGCATTTT. Protein sequence: CASSLGPGSGQPQHF. The full variable domain, rest sourced from reference TRBV7-6 and TRBJ1-5, is GAGVSQSPRYKVTKRGQDVALRCDPISGHVSLYWYRQALGQGPEFLTYFNYEAQQDKSGLPNDRFSAERPEGSISTLTIQRTEQRDSAMYRCASSLGPGSGQPQHFGDGTRLSIL.